These 30 T cell receptor beta chains were sequenced from one sample in a study of Graves' ophthalmopathy and Graves' hyperthyroidism. The authors amplified TCR beta CDR3 regions from RNA transcripts. Following a first-round RT-PCR that used HTBI primers, a second-round multiplex PCR was carried out. TCRdb called the multiplex PCR reads again in MiXCR, with one record for every CDR3 protein. The sample has a few hundred thousand distinct CDR3 sequences, under 45% seen once. Material: peripheral blood or thyroid tissue (not recorded which). The receptor set was obtained from an adult man with Graves' hyperthyroidism.

On this clonotype: A clone one base away is much larger, so this may be a read error. V and J are TRBV19 and TRBJ2-2; D gene uncertain. Trimming stripped 7 bases from V and 4 bases from J, with 10 bases between. The CDR3 runs 13 residues. From germline, CDR1 is LNHDA and CDR2 SQIVND (reference sequence). The CDR3 coding sequence is TGTGCCAGTAACCCCCCGTGCACCGGGGAGCTGTTTTTT. Translating gives CASNPPCTGELFF.

A few counts support this clonotype. The chain recombines TRBV6-5 with TRBJ1-6; D call uncertain. The V gene's germline CDR1 is MNHEY and CDR2 SVGAGI. The CDR3 totals 15 residues. V was shortened by 0 bases and J by 10 bases, with 13 bases between the two germline ends. CDR3 loop: CASSYSGSSGSPLHF. CDR3 sequence (DNA): TGTGCCAGCAGTTACTCAGGCAGTTCGGGATCACCCCTCCACTTT.

The chain links TRBV29-1 to TRBJ2-2; 12 bases fit TRBD1. The CDR3 is made up of 14 amino acids. Looked up from germline, CDR1 is SQVTM and CDR2 is ANQGSEA. J lost 6 bases, V lost 6 bases, and 5 bases had no gene match. CDR3 DNA sequence: TGCAGCGTCCGGGACAGGGGGCAGGCCGGGGAGCTGTTTTTT. This translates into CSVRDRGQAGELFF.

The rearrangement links TRBV9 to TRBJ2-7; the D gene could be TRBD1 or TRBD2 (7 bases each). This CDR3 is built from 14 residues. Trimming shortened V by 3 bases and J by 3 bases, and 13 bases separated the two germline ends. Germline V gene sequence: CDR1 SGDLS, CDR2 YYNGEE. The CDR3 loop is CASSEGGDSYEQYF. CDR3 sequence (DNA): TGTGCCAGCAGCGAGGGAGGGGACAGCTACGAGCAGTACTTC. Filled out from reference TRBV9 and TRBJ2-7, the complete variable domain reads DSGVTQTPKHLITATGQRVTLRCSPRSGDLSVYWYQQSLDQGLQFLIQYYNGEERAKGNILERFSAQQFPDLHSELNLSSLELGDSALYFCASSEGGDSYEQYFGPGTRLTVT.

The chain carries TRBV24-1 and TRBJ2-2, with 9 bases fitting TRBD1. CDR1 is KGHDR, CDR2 SFDVKD, per germline. The ends lost 3 bases at V and 2 bases at J; junction bases unmatched: 9. The length of the CDR3 is 18 residues. As DNA, the CDR3 is TGTGCCACCAGTGATCCTACAGGGGGCGCGGCAAACACCGGGGAGCTGTTTTTT. It translates to CATSDPTGGAANTGELFF.

In this sample, this clonotype turned up a few times. The chain recombines TRBV7-8 with TRBJ1-2; TRBD1 matches at 10 bases. Looked up from germline, CDR1 is SGHVS and CDR2 is FQNEAQ. This CDR3 is 15 amino acids long. With V trimmed by 6 bases and J by 6 bases, 10 bases remained unmatched. Here the CDR3 DNA reads TGTGCCAGCAGTCCAGGGGACAGGGGAGGGGATGGCTACACCTTC. Amino acids: CASSPGDRGGDGYTF.

This clonotype was counted at least ten times. V usage is TRBV29-1 and J usage is TRBJ1-2; possible D gene TRBD1, 5 bases. The ends were cut back, 3 bases at V and 8 bases at J, with 19 bases in the middle. Looked up from germline, CDR1 is SQVTM and CDR2 is ANQGSEA. This CDR3 is 14 amino acids long. Written as DNA, the CDR3 is TGCAGCGTTGAGGAATTGCGGGGCCGGGGGGGCTACACCTTC. Protein product: CSVEELRGRGGYTF.

There are many counts of this clonotype. Possible read error: a much larger clone is one base away. The J gene is TRBJ2-5, the V gene TRBV7-9, with a possible D match to TRBD2 (5 bases). Germline assignment: CDR1 SEHNR and CDR2 FQNEAQ (reference sequence). This CDR3 has 14 residues. CDR3 sequence reads: CASGLARSEETQYF. The CDR3 nucleotides are TGTGCCAGCGGCTTAGCGCGGTCAGAAGAGACCCAGTACTTC.

The chain uses TRBV29-1 and TRBJ2-7; possibly TRBD1 or TRBD2 for D (6 bases each). The V and J ends lost 6 bases and 2 bases respectively, with 14 bases between them. The V gene's germline CDR1 is SQVTM and CDR2 ANQGSEA. This CDR3 has 13 residues. CDR3 coding DNA: TGCAGCGTGCTCGGGGGCTCAACCTACGAGCAGTACTTC. Its translation is CSVLGGSTYEQYF.

Many counts were recorded for this clonotype. Written as DNA, the CDR3 is TGCAGCGTTTGGGACTTGAACACCGGGGAGCTGTTTTTT. It codes for CSVWDLNTGELFF. V gene TRBV29-1 combines with J gene TRBJ2-2; tentatively, D is TRBD2 (6 bases). The CDR3 runs 13 residues. V lost 5 bases to trimming and J lost 1 base, with 8 bases between them. Germline loops: CDR1 SQVTM, CDR2 ANQGSEA.

Regarding this clonotype: The junction and the germline gene differ at one end; a read error may be behind it. The chain carries TRBV7-8 and TRBJ1-3, with D uncertain. The CDR3 covers 15 residues. Germline V CDR1 and CDR2: SGHVS, FQNEAQ. The CDR3 bases are TGTGCCAGCAGCCCCCCGGGGTCTTTTGGAGACACCATATATTTT. It translates to CASSPPGSFGDTIYF.

This clonotype has a count of ten or more. The chain employs TRBV24-1 and TRBJ1-2; D gene unclear. The V end was cut by 5 bases, the J end by 4 bases, with 10 bases between. Per the germline V gene, CDR1 is KGHDR and CDR2 is SFDVKD. The CDR3 loop spans 13 amino acids. Here the CDR3 DNA reads TGTGCCACCAGTGGGCCCTTTGGCTATGGCTACACCTTC. Protein sequence: CATSGPFGYGYTF.

This clonotype has a count of ten or more. V gene TRBV7-2 combines with J gene TRBJ2-2; 8 bases agree with TRBD2. Per the germline V gene, CDR1 is SGHTA and CDR2 is FQGNSA. With V trimmed by 0 bases and J by 6 bases, 6 bases remained unmatched. CDR3 length: 16 amino acids. The CDR3 spells CASSLAPGLVAGELFF. CDR3 nucleotide sequence: TGTGCCAGCAGCTTAGCCCCGGGACTAGTCGCCGGGGAGCTGTTTTTT.

In its sample, this clonotype was seen many times. The chain combines TRBV7-8 with TRBJ1-4; D might be TRBD1 (5 bases). Germline V gene lookup returns CDR1 SGHVS and CDR2 FQNEAQ. The CDR3 has 15 residues. The germline V and J ends were trimmed by 1 base and 4 bases, with 10 bases remaining between them. CDR3 sequence reads: CASSLEGVDNEKLFF. Written as DNA, the CDR3 is TGTGCCAGCAGCTTAGAAGGGGTGGATAATGAAAAACTGTTTTTT.

The V and J genes are TRBV20-1 and TRBJ1-4; 8 nucleotides align to TRBD1. The CDR3 totals 16 residues. From germline, CDR1 is DFQATT and CDR2 SNEGSKA (reference sequence). V lost 3 bases and J lost 5; bases outside the gene matches: 11. The CDR3, as DNA: TGCAGTGCTAGCAGCTGGAGGGACAGGCGAAATGAAAAACTGTTTTTT. Translating it yields CSASSWRDRRNEKLFF.

This rearrangement joins TRBV20-1 to TRBJ1-2; 12 bases fit TRBD1. V lost 6 bases and J lost 8; bases outside the gene matches: 10. The CDR3 contains 14 residues. CDR1 DFQATT and CDR2 SNEGSKA come from the germline V gene (reference sequence). CDR3 bases: TGCAGTGCGCCCGCCGGGACAGGGGGCATGGGCTACACCTTC. This codes for CSAPAGTGGMGYTF.

This clonotype was observed a few times. This chain links TRBV5-6 with TRBJ2-7, with 13 nucleotides matching TRBD2. With V trimmed by 2 bases and J by 4 bases, 9 bases remained unmatched. The CDR3 has 17 amino acids. Germline CDR1 reads SGHDT; CDR2 reads YYEEEE. The CDR3 region has the DNA TGTGCCAGCAGCTTAACTAGCGGGAGGGTAGGTAGGTACGAGCAGTACTTC. It codes for CASSLTSGRVGRYEQYF.

This clonotype came up a few times. The rearrangement links TRBV7-9 to TRBJ1-2, with TRBD1 as a possible D gene (5 bases). The V gene's germline CDR1 is SEHNR and CDR2 FQNEAQ (reference sequence). CDR3 length: 12 amino acids. Trimming stripped 5 bases from V and 6 bases from J, with 10 bases between. CDR3 residues: CASSDPGNGYTF. The CDR3, as DNA: TGTGCCAGCAGCGACCCAGGGAATGGCTACACCTTC. Using reference TRBV7-9 and TRBJ1-2 for the parts outside the CDR3, the full variable domain is DTGVSQNPRHKITKRGQNVTFRCDPISEHNRLYWYRQTLGQGPEFLTYFQNEAQLEKSRLLSDRFSAERPKGSFSTLEIQRTEQGDSAMYLCASSDPGNGYTFGSGTRLTVV.

This clonotype was seen repeatedly, ten times or more. The CDR3 coding sequence is TGTGCCAGCAAGTCGAGGCAGGGGGCGCGTCTTGACTATGGCTACACCTTC. It codes for CASKSRQGARLDYGYTF. The chain carries TRBV6-1 and TRBJ1-2; TRBD1 matches at 8 bases. Germline CDR1 MNHNS, CDR2 SASEGT. The CDR3 has 17 residues. With V trimmed by 7 bases and J by 3 bases, 16 bases remained unmatched.

V is TRBV9 and J is TRBJ2-2, with 8 bases aligning to TRBD1. The length of the CDR3 is 15 residues. Germline V gene sequence: CDR1 SGDLS, CDR2 YYNGEE. With V trimmed by 3 bases and J by 4 bases, 5 bases remained unmatched. The CDR3 sequence is CASSANRGATGELFF. The CDR3 bases are TGTGCCAGCAGCGCAAACAGGGGGGCCACCGGGGAGCTGTTTTTT.

This clonotype was found many times. This sequence joins TRBV12-3 or TRBV12-4 and TRBJ1-1; 7 nucleotides line up with TRBD1. The CDR3 covers 13 residues. The trim removed 5 bases at V and 3 bases at J, leaving 3 bases unmatched. The CDR3 reads CASSRQGYTEAFF. The CDR3 bases are TGTGCCAGCAGTCGACAGGGTTACACTGAAGCTTTCTTT.

This clonotype was detected only a few times. V and J are TRBV30 and TRBJ1-6, with D unresolved. Trimming took 4 bases from V and 5 from J, leaving 9 bases between them. CDR3 length: 13 amino acids. Looked up from germline, CDR1 is GTSNPN and CDR2 is SVGIG (reference sequence). DNA for the CDR3: TGTGCCTGGAACGACCCTGATAATTCACCCCTCCACTTT. Translating it yields CAWNDPDNSPLHF. Complete variable domain (other parts from reference TRBV30 and TRBJ1-6): SQTIHQWPATLVQPVGSPLSLECTVEGTSNPNLYWYRQAAGRGLQLLFYSVGIGQISSEVPQNLSASRPQDRQFILSSKKLLLSDSGFYLCAWNDPDNSPLHFGNGTRLTVT.

The chain combines TRBV27 with TRBJ2-7; TRBD1 might be the D (6 bases). The CDR3 sequence is 14 residues long. The germline gives CDR1 MNHEY, CDR2 SMNVEV (reference sequence). The ends were cut back, 3 bases at V and 3 bases at J, with 12 bases in the middle. The CDR3 reads CASSFSGTLYEQYF. The CDR3 DNA reads TGTGCCAGCAGTTTTTCGGGGACACTCTACGAGCAGTACTTC.

The chain combines TRBV20-1 with TRBJ1-6; D might be TRBD1 (5 bases). Germline assignment: CDR1 DFQATT and CDR2 SNEGSKA (reference sequence). The CDR3 is made up of 12 amino acids. The V end was cut by 6 bases, the J end by 9 bases, with 12 bases between. CDR3 nucleotides: TGCAGTGCCACAGGCGGAATTTCACCCCTCCACTTT. It specifies CSATGGISPLHF.

In this sample, this clonotype turned up a few times. The rearrangement joins TRBV6-6 to TRBJ1-5, with D maybe TRBD1 (5 bases). Trimming took off 5 bases at V and 1 base at J, with 18 bases between the two ends. The CDR3 runs to 17 residues. In germline, CDR1 is MNHNY, CDR2 SVGAGI (reference sequence). This CDR3 is CASSTPRGGFSNQPQHF. Here the CDR3 DNA reads TGTGCCAGCAGTACCCCTCGGGGGGGGTTCAGCAATCAGCCCCAGCATTTT.

This clonotype was seen repeatedly, ten times or more. The chain joins TRBV25-1 to TRBJ1-3; TRBD1 matches at 7 bases. Per germline, CDR1 MGHDK and CDR2 SYGVNS. The J segment lost 3 bases and the V segment lost 4 bases, leaving 6 bases of the junction unmatched. This CDR3 has 15 amino acids. CDR3 sequence: CASSVQGVVGNTIYF. The CDR3 DNA is TGTGCCAGCAGTGTCCAGGGGGTGGTTGGAAACACCATATATTTT.

In its sample, this clonotype was seen many times. The chain combines TRBV5-8 with TRBJ2-5, with D tentatively TRBD1 (6 bases). V shed 1 base and J shed 0 bases, with 16 bases lying between them. The CDR3 spans 17 residues. CDR1 is SGHTS, CDR2 YDEGEE, per germline. CDR3 DNA: TGTGCCAGCAGCTTGTTCAGCAGGGGAAGAAACCAAGAGACCCAGTACTTC. This encodes CASSLFSRGRNQETQYF. Full variable domain (missing parts from reference TRBV5-8 and TRBJ2-5): EAGVTQSPTHLIKTRGQQATLRCSPISGHTSVYWYQQALGLGLQFLLWYDEGEERNRGNFPPRFSGRQFPNYSSELNVNALELEDSALYLCASSLFSRGRNQETQYFGPGTRLLVL.

As for this clonotype: The junction departs from germline at one end; a sequencing error may be responsible. The chain carries TRBV5-5 and TRBJ2-2; maybe TRBD2 (5 bases). The CDR3 loop spans 14 amino acids. Germline CDR1 and CDR2: SGHKS and YYEKEE (reference sequence). CDR3 residues: CASSQDRSGGELFF. CDR3 coding DNA: TGCGCCAGCAGCCAAGACCGGAGCGGTGGGGAGCTGTTTTTT.

This clonotype was counted ten times or more. One end of the junction varies from germline; a read error may be responsible. The V gene is TRBV5-1, the J gene TRBJ2-2; no definite D call. The CDR3 covers 15 residues. Germline lookup yields CDR1 SGHRS and CDR2 YFSETQ. Here the CDR3 reads CASSPGFQNSGELFF. CDR3 DNA sequence: TGCGCCAGCAGCCCCGGGTTCCAGAACTCCGGGGAGCTGTTTTTT.

As regards this clonotype: Given a much more abundant clone one base away, this may be a read error. The chain couples TRBV6-5 to TRBJ1-1, with D uncertain. V lost 1 base and J 1 base, leaving 7 bases between the germline ends. Per the germline V gene, CDR1 is MNHEY and CDR2 is SVGAGI. The CDR3 length is 14 residues. The CDR3 DNA sequence: TGTGCCAGCAGTTACTACCGGGAGAACACTGAAGCTTTCTTT. It translates to CASSYYRENTEAFF.